This is a list of T cell receptor beta chains from one sample in a study of T and B cells in COVID-19 patients. TCRdb fed the multiplex PCR reads into MiXCR, producing one record per CDR3 protein. This sample carries roughly 7,000 distinct CDR3 sequences, 20% to 25% of them seen once, and the ten largest clones take over 3.5%. The sample comprised blood. The receptors shown here come from a human donor who had recovered from COVID-19. Both conserved end residues are part of each CDR3. D genes are given only for firm matches. Clone size is shown for a subset of rows, as once, few, many or a class of expanded clone.

>TRBD1|TRBV5-4|TRBJ2-7|many
CASSSRTGSSSYEQYF
TGTGCCAGCAGCTCGCGGACAGGTTCCTCCTCCTACGAGCAGTACTTC
>TRBD1|TRBV10-3|TRBJ1-1|-
CAIKEGAGEAFF
TGTGCCATCAAAGAGGGGGCGGGTGAAGCTTTCTTT
>TRBD2|TRBV4-2|TRBJ2-1|few
CASSQDLAGSSYNEQFF
TGTGCCAGCAGCCAAGATTTAGCGGGGAGCTCCTACAATGAGCAGTTCTTC
>-|TRBV4-1|TRBJ1-2|-
CASSQDGSGDYGYTF
TGCGCCAGCAGCCAAGACGGATCTGGGGACTATGGCTACACCTTC
>-|TRBV6-5|TRBJ1-6|medium-sized
CASSYGHQKAPLHF
TGTGCCAGCAGTTACGGCCATCAAAAGGCACCCCTCCACTTT
>-|TRBV20-1|TRBJ2-3|-
CSATYGGLTDTQYF
TGCAGTGCTACCTACGGCGGCCTGACAGATACGCAGTATTTT
>-|TRBV4-1|TRBJ2-2|-
CASSTRTGNTGELFF
TGCGCCAGCAGCACTCGGACGGGGAACACCGGGGAGCTGTTTTTT
>-|TRBV19|TRBJ1-2|few
CASRAQEGQRFYGYTF
TGTGCCAGTAGGGCCCAGGAGGGACAACGATTTTATGGCTACACCTTC
>TRBD2|TRBV29-1|TRBJ2-1|large
CSVEGRGNYNEQFF
TGCAGCGTTGAAGGGCGGGGGAACTACAATGAGCAGTTCTTC
>-|TRBV5-1|TRBJ2-7|-
CASSSDTYEQYF
TGCGCCAGCAGCTCGGACACCTACGAGCAGTACTTC
>TRBD2|TRBV5-1|TRBJ2-1|few
CASRFSGGASYNEQFF
TGCGCCAGCCGATTTAGCGGGGGGGCTTCCTACAATGAGCAGTTCTTC
>TRBD1|TRBV6-5|TRBJ1-6|medium-sized
CASSYSTGGSSPLHF
TGTGCCAGCAGTTACTCGACAGGGGGAAGTTCACCCCTCCACTTT
>TRBD1|TRBV19|TRBJ1-1|medium-sized
CASTFTGDTEAFF
TGTGCCAGTACCTTTACAGGGGACACTGAAGCTTTCTTT
>-|TRBV19|TRBJ2-6|large
CASRPDLGANVLTF
TGTGCCAGTAGGCCCGACTTAGGGGCCAACGTCCTGACTTTC
>-|TRBV5-6|TRBJ2-7|-
CASSHGQIEEQYF
TGTGCCAGCAGCCACGGACAGATTGAAGAGCAGTACTTC
>TRBD1|TRBV5-5|TRBJ2-7|medium-sized
CASSLGGGQGGEQYF
TGTGCCAGCAGCTTGGGAGGTGGACAGGGGGGCGAGCAGTACTTC
>TRBD1|TRBV10-3|TRBJ2-5|many
CAISPGQIGRETQYF
TGTGCCATCAGCCCGGGACAGATTGGAAGAGAGACCCAGTACTTC